At least ten counts were recorded for the clone carrying this TCR beta chain. Antigen unknown. This record comes from a study of T cells in Graves' hyperthyroidism and ophthalmopathy. TCR beta CDR3 regions were amplified from RNA transcripts. The HTBI set primed first-round TCR CDR3 RT-PCR. MiXCR, applied by TCRdb to the multiplex PCR reads, yields one record per CDR3 protein. The sample comprises approximately 430,000 distinct CDR3 sequences, around 16% of which are singletons, and 12% to 15% rests with the top ten. Broader study findings: By a 13 V-J model, ophthalmopathy was set apart from stable hyperthyroidism. Most thyroid-expanded clonotypes above 0.001 were also found in blood.

Trimming cost V 0 bases and J 8 bases, with 16 bases left between them. Looked up from germline, CDR1 is LNHNV and CDR2 is YYDKDF (reference sequence). This CDR3 is built from 15 residues. The sequence was obtained from a young woman with Graves' hyperthyroidism. The V gene is TRBV15, the J gene TRBJ1-2; D gene unclear. The sequenced material came from blood. Written as DNA, the CDR3 is TGTGCCACCAGCAGAGATTATGCTTCCAGCGGGGGCTACACCTTC. Protein sequence: CATSRDYASSGGYTF.